The clone carrying this TCR beta chain came up many times. This sample was included in a study of Graves' ophthalmopathy and Graves' hyperthyroidism. RNA served as the template for amplifying TCR beta CDR3 regions. RT-PCR was first run with HTBI primers, then multiplex PCR in a second round. TCRdb called the multiplex PCR reads again in MiXCR, with one record for every CDR3 protein. The table lists 300,000 to 400,000 distinct CDR3 sequences, 15% to 20% of them singletons. Patients were excluded if they had other autoimmune diseases or uncontrolled infections, and likewise if pregnancy or lactation applied. Germline V gene lookup returns CDR1 MDHEN and CDR2 SYDVKM. With V trimmed by 7 bases and J by 9 bases, 9 bases remained unmatched. The CDR3 consists of 15 residues.

The chain links TRBV28 to TRBJ1-6; 10 bases are shared with TRBD1. The sequence was collected from an adult man with Graves' ophthalmopathy. The specimen was peripheral blood. CDR3: CASNIPGTGASPLHF. CDR3 coding DNA: TGTGCCAGCAATATACCGGGGACAGGGGCTTCACCCCTCCACTTT.